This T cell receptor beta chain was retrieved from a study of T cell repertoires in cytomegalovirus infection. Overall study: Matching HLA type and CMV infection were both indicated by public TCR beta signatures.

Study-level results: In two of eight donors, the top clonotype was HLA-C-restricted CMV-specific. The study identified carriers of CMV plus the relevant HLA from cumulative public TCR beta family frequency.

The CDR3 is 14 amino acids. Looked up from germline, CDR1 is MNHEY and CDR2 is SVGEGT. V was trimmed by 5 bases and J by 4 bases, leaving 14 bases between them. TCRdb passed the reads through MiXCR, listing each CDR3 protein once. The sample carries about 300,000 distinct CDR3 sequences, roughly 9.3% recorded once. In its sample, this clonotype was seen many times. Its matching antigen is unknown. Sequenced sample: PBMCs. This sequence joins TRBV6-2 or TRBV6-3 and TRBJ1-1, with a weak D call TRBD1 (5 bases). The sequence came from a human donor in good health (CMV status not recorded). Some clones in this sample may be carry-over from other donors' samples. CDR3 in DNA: TGTGCCAGCAGTCAAGACAGCCGGCCCACTGAAGCTTTCTTT. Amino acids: CASSQDSRPTEAFF.